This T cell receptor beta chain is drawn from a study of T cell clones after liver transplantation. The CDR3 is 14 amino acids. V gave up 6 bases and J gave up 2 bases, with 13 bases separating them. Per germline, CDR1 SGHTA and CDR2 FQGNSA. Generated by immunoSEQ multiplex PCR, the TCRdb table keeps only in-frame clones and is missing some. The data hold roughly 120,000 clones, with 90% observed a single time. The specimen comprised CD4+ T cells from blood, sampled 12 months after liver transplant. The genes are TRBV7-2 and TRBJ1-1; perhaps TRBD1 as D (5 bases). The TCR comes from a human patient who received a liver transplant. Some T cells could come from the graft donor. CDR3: CASSPPGHNTEAFF. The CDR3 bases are TGTGCCAGCAGTCCCCCAGGGCATAACACTGAAGCTTTCTTT.